The 10 T cell receptor beta chains in this list originate from one sample, sequenced in a study of blood T cell repertoires in COVID-19. Clones were sequenced by immunoSEQ multiplex PCR, and TCRdb holds only the in-frame ones, with some missing. The sample carries under 200,000 clones, approximately 80% recorded once. Sample: peripheral blood. These receptors all stem from a woman in her sixties with acute or convalescent COVID-19.

This sequence joins TRBV19 and TRBJ1-2; 8 bases agree with TRBD1. From germline, CDR1 is LNHDA and CDR2 SQIVND (reference sequence). V lost 9 bases, J lost 8 bases, and 14 bases stayed unmatched. The CDR3 spans 14 residues. CDR3 nucleotide sequence: TGTGCCAGCCTCTCGTTGGACAGGGTGGGCGGCTACACCTTC. Translation gives CASLSLDRVGGYTF.

The chain links TRBV3-1 (or the pseudogene TRBV3-2) to TRBJ1-1; D remains unclear. V dropped 1 base and J dropped 5 bases, with 14 bases sitting between them. CDR1 and CDR2 from the germline V gene are LGHDT and YNNKEL (reference sequence). This CDR3 comprises 15 residues. The CDR3 is CASSQGSAGGTEAFF. The CDR3 coding sequence is TGTGCCAGCAGCCAAGGGTCCGCCGGAGGGACTGAAGCTTTCTTT.

The chain uses TRBV6-5 and TRBJ1-5; 10 bases fit TRBD1. Germline V gene data show CDR1 as MNHEY and CDR2 as SVGAGI. After removal of 6 bases from V and 7 bases from J, the junction contained 6 bases not matched to a gene. The CDR3 runs to 14 residues. The CDR3: CASRGTGEEQPQHF. The CDR3 region has the DNA TGTGCCAGCAGGGGGACAGGGGAGGAGCAGCCCCAGCATTTT.

The chain is built from TRBV5-8 and TRBJ1-3; D uncertain. The germline gives CDR1 SGHTS, CDR2 YDEGEE. CDR3 length: 15 residues. Trimming left V 2 bases short and J 3 bases short, with 12 bases between. CDR3 nucleotides: TGTGCCAGCAGCTTCCAGACACAAATTGGAAACACCATATATTTT. Its protein is CASSFQTQIGNTIYF.

The CDR3 nucleotides read TGTGCCAGCAGCAAGGGACAGGGTCGAGCTTTCTTT. Translating it yields CASSKGQGRAFF. This sequence joins TRBV12-3 or TRBV12-4 and TRBJ1-1; TRBD1 matches at 9 bases. The length of the CDR3 is 12 residues. V shed 6 bases, J shed 10 bases, and the junction held 6 bases outside the gene matches.

This chain connects TRBV3-1 (or the pseudogene TRBV3-2) to TRBJ2-1; TRBD2 matches at 15 bases. Germline V gene lookup returns CDR1 LGHDT and CDR2 YNNKEL (reference sequence). Germline trimming cut 4 bases from V and 5 bases from J; bases unmatched to any gene: 3. CDR3 length: 16 amino acids. CDR3 in DNA: TGTGCCAGCAGCCGCGGACTAGCGGGGGGGGACAATGAGCAGTTCTTC. Its translation: CASSRGLAGGDNEQFF.

The chain couples TRBV24-1 to TRBJ2-1, with TRBD1 matching over 10 bases. The V gene end was trimmed by 4 bases and the J gene end by 0 bases; junction bases not matched to a gene: 5. The V gene's germline CDR1 is KGHDR and CDR2 SFDVKD. The CDR3 is made up of 17 amino acids. The CDR3 sequence is CATSDQRTGGSYNEQFF. DNA for the CDR3: TGTGCCACCAGTGACCAGCGGACAGGGGGCTCCTACAATGAGCAGTTCTTC.

In this sample, this clone turned up a few times. The gene calls are TRBV5-6 and TRBJ1-1; D is unclear. Germline V CDR1 and CDR2: SGHDT, YYEEEE. Trimming pared 3 bases from V and 5 bases from J, leaving 11 bases between. This CDR3 spans 13 amino acids. CDR3 sequence: CASSSLPGTEAFF. DNA of the CDR3: TGTGCCAGCAGCTCGCTTCCCGGGACTGAAGCTTTCTTT.

The chain employs TRBV6-2 or TRBV6-3 and TRBJ1-5; a weak D match, TRBD1 (6 bases). The CDR3 spans 15 residues. The V and J ends lost 5 bases and 4 bases respectively, with 15 bases between them. Germline CDR1 is MNHEY and CDR2 is SVGEGT. Written as DNA, the CDR3 is TGTGCCAGCAGTGGGGGGGGCGGTCAAAATCAGCCCCAGCATTTT. It specifies CASSGGGGQNQPQHF.

The chain employs TRBV7-3 and TRBJ1-2; 7 bases fit TRBD1. This CDR3 comprises 14 residues. Per the germline V gene, CDR1 is SGHTA and CDR2 is FQGTGA. V was clipped by 5 bases and J by 4 bases; unmatched bases: 7. Written as DNA, the CDR3 is TGTGCCAGCAGCCCAAACAGGGGTGGCTATGGCTACACCTTC. Residues: CASSPNRGGYGYTF.